This T cell receptor (beta chain) was captured by sequencing in a study of type 1 and type 2 diabetes patients. Each diabetic donor fulfilled classification criteria for either type 1 or type 2. The PCR template was genomic DNA. The TCR beta CDR3 region was amplified using 30 forward and 13 reverse primers. TCRdb itself ran the multiplex PCR reads through MiXCR, one entry per CDR3 protein. Of 250,000 or so distinct CDR3 sequences in the sample, more than 45% were seen once. The CDR3 contains 14 residues. Per the germline V gene, CDR1 is LNHDA and CDR2 is SQIVND (reference sequence). V lost 3 bases, J lost 0 bases, and 9 bases lay in between.

Sequenced sample: peripheral blood mononuclear cells (PBMCs). The clonotype comes from a man aged 18-30 years with type 2 diabetes. The chain employs TRBV19 and TRBJ2-7; maybe TRBD2 (5 bases). The CDR3 DNA follows: TGTGCCAGTAGTATGGGGAGTAGCTCCTACGAGCAGTACTTC. Its protein is CASSMGSSSYEQYF.